A selection of T cell receptor beta chains follows, all from one sample in a study of blood T cell repertoires in COVID-19. Method: immunoSEQ multiplex PCR; TCRdb's copy keeps in-frame clones and lacks some. Of hundreds of thousands of clones listed, 89% are singletons. Material: PBMCs or T cells enriched from blood (not recorded which). Every receptor here comes from a man aged 60 to 75 who had recovered from COVID-19. Each CDR3 is given with its conserved first and last residue. A D gene is named only where the DNA matches it firmly.

TRBJ1-1 | TRBD1 | TRBV19 | TGTGCCAGCCGAGGACAGGGGTCCACTGAAGCTTTCTTT | CASRGQGSTEAFF
TRBJ2-1 | - | TRBV7-9 | TGTGCCAGCAGCCCCGGCGGCGGGGCGGGAAGTAGGGATGAGCAGTTCTTC | CASSPGGGAGSRDEQFF
TRBJ2-1 | TRBD2 | TRBV7-9 | TGTGCCAGCAGCACCGGGACTACCTACAATGAGCAGTTCTTC | CASSTGTTYNEQFF
TRBJ1-2 | - | TRBV28 | TGTGCCAGCAGTTCTCCCCCGACAGCCTCCTATGGCTACACCTTC | CASSSPPTASYGYTF
TRBJ2-1 | - | TRBV14 | TGTGCCAGCAGCCAAGATTTGGCTCTAGCTCGTGAGCAGTTCTTC | CASSQDLALAREQFF
TRBJ2-5 | TRBD1 | TRBV28 | TGTGCCAGCAACCCAGGGGGAAGACATGAGACCCAGTACTTC | CASNPGGRHETQYF
TRBJ2-3 | - | TRBV19 | TGTGCCAGTAGTAGGAGGGATCGCACAGATACGCAGTATTTT | CASSRRDRTDTQYF
TRBJ1-6 | - | TRBV28 | TGTGCCAGCAGTTCTGACGGGGATAATTCACCCCTCCACTTT | CASSSDGDNSPLHF
TRBJ1-5 | - | TRBV6-6 | TGTGCCAGCAGTTACTCGCAGGATCAGCCCCAGCATTTT | CASSYSQDQPQHF
TRBJ2-1 | - | TRBV6-5 | TGTGCCAGCAGTTACTCGGAGCGGACAGTAAACAATGAGCAGTTCTTC | CASSYSERTVNNEQFF
TRBJ2-1 | - | TRBV6-2/TRBV6-3 | TGTGCCAGCAGTCCCGGACACTCCTACAATGAGCAGTTCTTC | CASSPGHSYNEQFF
TRBJ2-1 | TRBD2 | TRBV5-1 | TGCGCCAGCAGCTTGGCTCTGGGACTAGCGGGAGATGACAATGAGCAGTTCTTC | CASSLALGLAGDDNEQFF
TRBJ1-3 | - | TRBV7-3 | TGTGCCAGCATAGAGCGCTCTGGAAACACCATATATTTT | CASIERSGNTIYF
TRBJ2-3 | - | TRBV9 | TGTGCCAGCAGCGTAGAAGATAGGAGGGGGGGAGATACGCAGTATTTT | CASSVEDRRGGDTQYF
TRBJ1-2 | - | TRBV30 | TGTGCCTGGAGTGCAAATCGGTGGTCCAACTATGGCTACACCTTC | CAWSANRWSNYGYTF